This is a list of T cell receptor beta chains from one sample in a study of vaccination and CD4 T cells after COVID-19. These TCRs' antigens remain unknown. TCRdb itself ran the PCR reads through MiXCR, one entry per CDR3 protein. This sample carries 12,000 to 15,000 distinct CDR3 sequences, about 34% of them seen once, and the ten largest clones take about 35%. Specimen: cultured CD4+ T cells from blood. These receptors came from a human donor with COVID-19. Each CDR3 is given with its conserved first and last residue. The order of the fields is J gene, V gene, clone size, CDR3 length, D gene, CDR3 protein, CDR3 DNA. D genes are given only for firm matches. Size tells how often a clone was seen (once, few, many) or the class of an expanded clone, and some rows leave it out.

TRBJ2-5 TRBV6-1 NA 10 NA CASRKETQYF TGTGCCAGCCGCAAAGAGACCCAGTACTTC
TRBJ2-7 TRBV11-3 NA 15 NA CASSPFRRDTYEQYF TGTGCCAGCAGCCCTTTTAGGCGGGACACCTACGAGCAGTACTTC
TRBJ1-1 TRBV5-1 NA 14 NA CASSLDTANTEAFF TGCGCCAGCAGCTTGGATACGGCAAACACTGAAGCTTTCTTT
TRBJ2-3 TRBV6-1 NA 17 TRBD2 CASRAFPSGGATDTQYF TGTGCCAGCAGGGCCTTTCCTAGCGGGGGGGCCACAGATACGCAGTATTTT
TRBJ2-7 TRBV20-1 NA 18 TRBD1 CSASPKRPGTGFLDEQYF TGCAGTGCTTCCCCGAAGAGACCTGGGACAGGGTTTTTAGACGAGCAGTACTTC
TRBJ2-3 TRBV20-1 few 14 TRBD2 CSARKTSGTNTQYF TGCAGTGCTAGAAAGACTAGCGGGACGAATACGCAGTATTTT
TRBJ1-2 TRBV28 NA 13 NA CAARGRNYYGYTF TGTGCCGCCCGAGGGAGGAATTACTATGGCTACACCTTC
TRBJ1-6 TRBV19 few 17 TRBD1 CASSIDYRTGDNSPLHF TGTGCCAGTAGTATAGATTATCGGACAGGGGATAATTCACCCCTCCACTTT
TRBJ2-3 TRBV7-9 NA 14 NA CASSLAGAPDTQYF TGTGCCAGCAGCTTAGCGGGGGCCCCAGATACGCAGTATTTT
TRBJ2-7 TRBV21-1 few 14 NA CASSWLPEAHEQYF TGTGCCAGCAGCTGGTTGCCGGAGGCCCACGAGCAGTACTTC
TRBJ2-4 TRBV11-2 few 15 NA CASSLDPTRGAGVYF TGTGCCAGCAGCTTAGACCCGACGAGGGGGGCGGGGGTGTACTTC
TRBJ2-5 TRBV11-2 few 17 TRBD2 CASSRLAGAVYQETQYF TGTGCCAGCAGCAGACTAGCGGGGGCTGTGTACCAAGAGACCCAGTACTTC
TRBJ2-7 TRBV6-1 NA 14 NA CASSPRAPQTEQYF TGTGCCAGCAGCCCCAGGGCTCCCCAGACCGAGCAGTACTTC
TRBJ2-1 TRBV7-2 few 14 TRBD2 CASTRGGIYNEQFF TGTGCCAGCACCCGGGGGGGAATTTACAATGAGCAGTTCTTC
TRBJ2-1 TRBV20-1 NA 16 TRBD1 CSARDPGTEAYNEQFF TGCAGTGCTAGAGATCCCGGGACAGAGGCCTACAATGAGCAGTTCTTC
TRBJ1-3 TRBV15 NA 13 NA CATSEQAGNTIYF TGTGCCACCAGCGAACAAGCTGGAAACACCATATATTTT
TRBJ2-5 TRBV30 medium-sized 13 TRBD2 CAWNPGGRETQYF TGTGCCTGGAACCCGGGGGGGCGAGAGACCCAGTACTTC
TRBJ2-5 TRBV7-8 few 14 TRBD1 CASGPGQGKETQYF TGTGCCAGCGGACCGGGACAGGGTAAAGAGACCCAGTACTTC
TRBJ2-5 TRBV20-1 NA 17 TRBD2 CSARDLAGLAASETQYF TGCAGTGCTAGAGATTTAGCGGGACTAGCGGCATCGGAGACCCAGTACTTC
TRBJ1-2 TRBV5-1 NA 13 NA CASSFQSNYGYTF TGCGCCAGCAGCTTTCAGTCTAACTATGGCTACACCTTC
TRBJ1-6 TRBV5-6 once 15 NA CASSLAMGVNSPLHF TGTGCCAGCAGCTTGGCAATGGGAGTTAATTCACCCCTCCACTTT
TRBJ1-1 TRBV5-5 NA 14 TRBD1 CASSGMDRVTEAFF TGTGCCAGCAGCGGGATGGACAGGGTCACTGAAGCTTTCTTT
TRBJ2-5 TRBV24-1 NA 14 NA CATKRGNVGETQYF TGTGCCACCAAACGGGGCAACGTCGGAGAGACCCAGTACTTC
TRBJ1-5 TRBV28 NA 17 NA CASSPPPRVRSGQPQHF TGTGCCAGCAGTCCTCCCCCGCGAGTGAGATCAGGCCAGCCCCAGCATTTT
TRBJ2-7 TRBV6-2/TRBV6-3 NA 18 NA CASSYSILGPPNSYEQYF TGTGCCAGCAGTTACTCGATATTGGGACCGCCAAACTCCTACGAGCAGTACTTC
TRBJ2-3 TRBV27 few 15 TRBD2 CASSQAGGSTDTQYF TGTGCCAGCAGTCAAGCGGGGGGTAGCACAGATACGCAGTATTTT
TRBJ1-5 TRBV6-5 NA 14 NA CASSYPTGSQPQHF TGTGCCAGCAGTTACCCAACAGGGTCTCAGCCCCAGCATTTT
TRBJ1-4 TRBV9 once 15 TRBD1 CASSGGQGVGEKLFF TGTGCCAGCAGCGGGGGACAGGGGGTCGGAGAAAAACTGTTTTTT
TRBJ1-2 TRBV6-4 few 15 TRBD1 CASSQGQGGYYGYTF TGTGCCAGCAGTCAAGGACAGGGTGGATACTATGGCTACACCTTC
TRBJ2-4 TRBV25-1 few 12 NA CASSEDRQSRYF TGTGCCAGCAGTGAAGATCGACAGTCTCGGTACTTC